The source of this TCR beta chain is a study of blood T cells in healthy people across ages. CDR1 LGHDT and CDR2 YNNKEL come from the germline V gene (reference sequence). Trimming removed 0 bases from V and 7 bases from J; junction bases left unmatched: 9. CDR3 size: 15 residues. The second PCR ran about 6 to 12 cycles with a sample-barcoded 5' primer and J-beta primers. From the 5' RACE reads, TCRdb called clonotypes with MiXCR, one entry per CDR3 protein. The sample carries about 1 million distinct CDR3 sequences, over 35% recorded once. This chain joins TRBV3-1 and TRBJ2-7; 7 bases map to TRBD1. Sequencing input: blood. This TCR was sampled from a woman aged 60-75 years in good health. The CDR3: CASSQEDRSNGEQYF. CDR3 nucleotides: TGTGCCAGCAGCCAAGAGGACAGGTCCAATGGTGAGCAGTACTTC.